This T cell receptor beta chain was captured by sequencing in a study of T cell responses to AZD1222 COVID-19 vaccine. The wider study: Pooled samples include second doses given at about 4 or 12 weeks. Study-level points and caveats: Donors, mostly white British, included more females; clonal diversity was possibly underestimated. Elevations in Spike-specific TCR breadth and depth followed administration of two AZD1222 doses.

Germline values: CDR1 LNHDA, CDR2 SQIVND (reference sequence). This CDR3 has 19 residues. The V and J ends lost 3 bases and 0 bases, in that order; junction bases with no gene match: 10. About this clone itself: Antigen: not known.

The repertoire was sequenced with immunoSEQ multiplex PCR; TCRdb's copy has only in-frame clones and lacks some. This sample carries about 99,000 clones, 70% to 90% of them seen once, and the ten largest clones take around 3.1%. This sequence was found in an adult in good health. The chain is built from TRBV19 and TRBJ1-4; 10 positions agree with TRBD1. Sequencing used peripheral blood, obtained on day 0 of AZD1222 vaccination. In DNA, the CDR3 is TGTGCCAGTAGTATTCCACCTGGACAGGGGGATTCAACTAATGAAAAACTGTTTTTT. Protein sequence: CASSIPPGQGDSTNEKLFF.